Sequencing of this T cell receptor (beta chain) was carried out in a study of cytomegalovirus exposure and HLA in healthy donors (dated by TCRdb to 2015 to 2018). Regarding the complete study: In an earlier analysis of some 610 of the donors, approximately 300 Gb of sequence data and about 110 million unique TCR beta sequences from some 170 million T cells were reported. An early release that covered roughly 600 HLA-typed donors contained around 300 gigabases of sequencing data and 85 million to 100 million unique TCR sequences. The genetic ancestry cluster associated with self-reported Caucasian donors included over 65% of the roughly 400 genotyped donors. The study aimed to test whether cataloging public T cell receptors could reveal signatures of past pathogen exposure. The study used immunosequencing to profile the T cell repertoires of more than 650 subjects and linked those repertoires to cytomegalovirus serostatus. Along with the roughly 710-subject first cohort, a separate validation cohort of 120 different subjects was used. To predict cytomegalovirus infection status, the study brought together high-throughput TCR immunosequencing, statistical association of individual TCRs with disease status, and machine learning. To study patterns of TCR occurrence, a later analysis re-analyzed previously published TCR beta repertoires from several hundred donors and added high-resolution HLA genotyping. Rather than drawing on any new phenotypic data, the later analysis identified candidate immune exposures from TCR beta sequences and the way those sequences occurred across donors. To decide whether each TCR beta V gene segment behaved as functional or pseudogenic, an earlier analysis of some 600 of the donors relied on high-throughput TCR beta sequencing. Donor age, sex, ethnicity and CMV serostatus were compiled together with the repertoire data. A later genetic analysis used genome-wide SNP genotypes for about 60% of the 666 donors, treating that subset as a discovery cohort. Every repertoire in the discovery cohort had been generated on one and the same sequencing platform. HLA typing covered class I and class II loci at four-digit resolution. Typing coverage differed by locus: A, B, C, DRB1 and DQB1 were typed in roughly 620-640 donors, DQA1 in 500 to 550, DPA1 in around 610, and DPB1 in just under 490. A few DR-DQ haplotypes were treated as single units for association and clustering because of strong linkage in the cohort. Across around 400 genotyped donors of the cohort, an average of roughly 250,000 unique TCR beta nucleotide sequences per donor were sequenced, and 15% to 20% of those sequences were non-productive.

The cohort consisted of 650 to 850 healthy bone marrow donors. Cohort members were all nominally healthy when sampled, although unrecorded immune exposures were likely present. The donor tested CMV seronegative and was one of the 352 seronegative cohort members. Every donor gave a peripheral blood sample, and the peripheral blood mononuclear cells from that sample were used for TCR beta sequencing. The Qiagen DNeasy Blood Extraction Kit was used to extract genomic DNA from the blood cell samples. Findings and caveats that apply to the study as a whole: Because counts were too low, about 18 rarely observed V segments, including chromosome 9 orphons, were excluded from the earlier analysis of several hundred of the donors. According to the authors, the approach could potentially be generalized to other disease states and immunological phenotypes. A later analysis reported that several top co-occurrence clusters appeared linked to parvovirus B19, influenza, CMV and Epstein-Barr virus. The presence/absence analyses assumed that sequencing depth was roughly uniform across donors, and that assumption may not be true. Some IMGT-functional V segments, including TRBV6-2 and TRBV6-3, could not be told apart with the 87-base-pair reads, so those segments were excluded. Correlated functional status among segregating V segments might be attributable to linkage disequilibrium, but an unknown experimental factor could not be ruled out. When HLA alleles, especially DR and DQ, strongly co-occurred, attributing TCR associations to individual alleles was difficult. Broadly in line with IMGT annotations, most TCR beta V segments showed up in productive rearrangements about 90% or about 30% of the time in an earlier analysis of about 500 of the donors. A further reported finding was that TCR beta sequences accurately predicted the HLA-A and HLA-B alleles for most subjects in the first cohort. A later analysis found that TCR association rates varied across HLA loci, with DRB1 alleles showing the most associated TCRs and HLA-C alleles the fewest. Immune exposure information for the cohort was limited to CMV serostatus. According to a later genetic analysis, donors in an Asian-associated ancestry cluster had fewer N-insertions in productive TCRs than the roughly 670-donor mean. The cohort was sequenced for TCR beta chains only, and without alpha or paired-chain data the features that could be detected were limited. A later analysis associated 16,951 TCR beta sequences with specific HLA alleles at a false discovery rate of 0.05. A few of the identified cytomegalovirus-associated TCR beta chains were confirmed in vitro to be specific for cytomegalovirus antigens. The study gave a list of over 150 TCR beta chains associated with cytomegalovirus. Most CMV-associated TCR beta chains appeared to be HLA-restricted in a later analysis, and the HLA associations seemed to be driven largely by CMV exposure. Most TCR sequences were seen in very few donors, while some public TCRs were found in many individuals. V-gene and J-gene trimming of TCR beta chains was associated with a missense DCLRE1C variant in a later genetic analysis, and the association was replicated in an independent cohort. Compared with equally common non-associated chains, HLA-associated TCR beta chains in a later analysis were more clonally expanded and had lower generation probabilities. The sequencing pipeline was judged likely to have produced a cluster of highly shared sequence variants as a technical artifact. HLA typing was unavailable for some donors at each locus, so association tests used only the typed subset. The classifier was reported to diagnose cytomegalovirus status with high specificity and sensitivity in both the original cohort and the validation cohort.

The CDR3 numbers 14 residues from cysteine through phenylalanine. Only CDR3 DNA is held: 42 bases, read in frame from base 1. V and J are trimmed by 4 bases and 4 bases, and the gene matches miss 5 bases of the junction. The CDR1 and CDR2 encoded by the germline V gene are SGHRS and YFSETQ. Library prep was done by the immunoSEQ multiplex PCR assay. For the multiplex PCR, a mixture combining 60 forward primers for TCR Vbeta segments and 13 reverse primers for TCR Jbeta segments was used. A multiplex PCR assay on genomic DNA amplified the CDR3 region of rearranged TCR beta genes. Amplified TCR beta libraries were sequenced as 87-base-pair reads on the Illumina HiSeq System. On the study's bioinformatics: Across the 666 repertoires, a later analysis counted roughly 84 million unique TCR beta chains, roughly 11 million of which were shared by at least two donors. Raw reads were error-corrected and collapsed into unique sequences with a nearest-neighbor algorithm that merged closely related sequences to remove PCR and sequencing errors. To assign V, D and J gene segments, CDR3 sequences were aligned to IMGT reference sequences. For a sequence to be retained, a match of at least six nucleotides was required to both a V gene segment and a J gene segment. Rearrangements were classified as productive when the CDR3 lacked stop codons and remained in frame with V and J, and all other rearrangements were classified as non-productive. CDR3 was defined by IMGT convention, running from the second conserved V-encoded cysteine to the conserved J-encoded phenylalanine. The earlier analysis of 450 to 750 of the donors excluded any sequence lacking an unambiguous match to a single V gene segment. In an earlier analysis of more than 500 of the donors, a V segment was called functional when productive rearrangements were above 56.7%, and segregating when the standard deviation between donors exceeded 5%. A statistical classification framework was built for diagnosing cytomegalovirus status from the catalog of TCR beta chain sequences. In a later analysis, V and J genes were assigned by comparing TCR nucleotide sequences against IMGT/GENE-DB human TR gene sequences. In a later analysis, CDR3 sequences and most-parsimonious VDJ recombination scenarios were assigned using the TCRdist pipeline. In a later analysis, each TCR beta chain was defined by its CDR3 amino acid sequence together with its V-gene family, and reads lacking a unique V-gene family were excluded. A later analysis removed 550 to 700 highly shared, low-generation-probability nucleotide sequences to deal with suspected cross-contamination and a sequencing artifact. A later analysis calculated a clonal expansion index for each public chain from normalized within-repertoire ranks of inferred template counts. In a later analysis, generation probabilities were computed with a VDJ recombination model fitted to out-of-frame rearrangements, and the resulting probabilities were checked against IGoR. In a later analysis, TCR-TCR, TCR-HLA and TCR-CMV co-occurrence was scored with hypergeometric tests, and a repertoire-size bias correction was applied to TCR pairs. To estimate false discovery rates, a later analysis permuted the HLA or CMV assignments 20 times. In a later analysis, co-occurring TCRs were grouped with DBSCAN, and TCRdist sequence similarity was added when clustering was performed within HLA-allele-positive subsets. Repertoires with fewer than 30,000 or more than 120,000 public chains were left out of co-occurrence clustering, as were several repertoires with anomalous nucleotide sharing. TCRdb mirrors the immuneACCESS table, restricted to in-frame sequences. Some clones are absent from its copies; in checked studies, under half trace to an unresolved V gene, and the reason for the others is unknown. V and J calls and clone size are as listed in that table; D and trimming were resolved from the DNA. The sample has around 200,000 clones on record, around 76% of them singletons. The ten largest make up about 2.1% of the sample.

To note about this clone: Its specific antigen is unknown. No base-level quality is on record; no much larger clone is a single base apart.

The sequenced sample was PBMCs. The sequence derives from a man aged 25-40 years in good health and CMV-seronegative. The chain uses TRBV5-1 and TRBJ1-1; 9 of the junction bases match TRBD1. This receptor carries the CDR3 CASSMTGGTTEAFF. DNA sequence: TGCGCCAGCAGCATGACAGGGGGGACCACTGAAGCTTTCTTT.